These T cell receptor beta chains were read from a single sample in a study of cytomegalovirus exposure and HLA in healthy donors. Profiling relied on immunoSEQ multiplex PCR, and the TCRdb table lists in-frame clones only, not all of them. The data show more than 150,000 clones, around 81% seen once. Specimen: PBMCs. These receptors were obtained from a man aged 40-55 years in good health and CMV-seronegative. CDR3s include the opening cysteine and the closing phenylalanine or tryptophan. The D gene is left open where the match is weak. Only part of the rows carry a size: once, few, many, or a class if the clone is expanded.

CDR3nt	CDR3aa	v_gene	j_gene	d_gene	abundance
TGTGCCAGCAGTGCGCCGGGACAGGGGACAGATACGCAGTATTTT	CASSAPGQGTDTQYF	TRBV6-1	TRBJ2-3	TRBD1	-
TGTGCCAGCAAGGGACAGAGCTCCTACAATGAGCAGTTCTTC	CASKGQSSYNEQFF	TRBV28	TRBJ2-1	TRBD1	-
TGTGCCAGCAGTGAAGCGCAGGGGGCGCCGACCCAGTACTTC	CASSEAQGAPTQYF	TRBV2	TRBJ2-5	TRBD1	-
TGTGCCAGCAGTCCCAGACTAGCGGGAGAATCCAGGGAGCTGTTTTTT	CASSPRLAGESRELFF	TRBV6-6	TRBJ2-2	TRBD2	-
TGTGCCAGCAGGAGGCAGAACTACGAGCAGTACTTC	CASRRQNYEQYF	TRBV25-1	TRBJ2-7	-	-
TGCGCCAGCAGCTTGACAGGGGCTAACTATGGCTACACCTTC	CASSLTGANYGYTF	TRBV5-1	TRBJ1-2	TRBD1	-
TGTGCCAGCAGTCCGACTAGCAGCTACGACAATGAGCAGTTCTTC	CASSPTSSYDNEQFF	TRBV27	TRBJ2-1	TRBD2	-
TGTGCCAGCAGTGAATATGTGACACAGGGCAATCAGCCCCAGCATTTT	CASSEYVTQGNQPQHF	TRBV6-1	TRBJ1-5	-	-
TGTGCCAGCAGTTATCCACAGGGGACGGGACTTACGCAGTATTTT	CASSYPQGTGLTQYF	TRBV28	TRBJ2-3	-	-
TGCGCCAGCAGTGTCGCGCCCTCTGGAAACACCATATATTTT	CASSVAPSGNTIYF	TRBV10-1	TRBJ1-3	-	-
TGTGCCAGCAGGGGACAGGGGGCAAGGCTCTATGGCTACACCTTC	CASRGQGARLYGYTF	TRBV6-1	TRBJ1-2	TRBD1	-
TGTGCCAGCAGGGGAGGAAACCCTACGGGTAATTCACCCCTCCACTTT	CASRGGNPTGNSPLHF	TRBV2	TRBJ1-6	-	-
TGTGCCAGCAGGGGTTCAGGAGATACGCAGTATTTT	CASRGSGDTQYF	TRBV25-1	TRBJ2-3	-	-
TGTGCCAGCAGCCTTGCCGGGACTAGCGATTACAATGAGCAGTTCTTC	CASSLAGTSDYNEQFF	TRBV5-5	TRBJ2-1	TRBD2	-
TGTGCCAGCAGCCAGGGGGGCACTGAAGCTTTCTTT	CASSQGGTEAFF	TRBV11-3	TRBJ1-1	TRBD1	-
TGTGCCAGCAGCTTAGGTCGAGATCAGCCCCAGCATTTT	CASSLGRDQPQHF	TRBV7-3	TRBJ1-5	-	-
TGTGCCAGCACCGATTCTAGCGGGAAACCTGGGGGGGAGCTGTTTTTT	CASTDSSGKPGGELFF	TRBV19	TRBJ2-2	TRBD2	-
TGTGCCAGTAGGAGACAGGGGGAAAGGAGCGGGGAGCTGTTTTTT	CASRRQGERSGELFF	TRBV19	TRBJ2-2	TRBD1	few
TGTGCCAGCGGAGGCAGGGGGGACTATGGCTACACCTTC	CASGGRGDYGYTF	TRBV2	TRBJ1-2	TRBD1	-
TGCGCCAGCAGCTTGGGTGGAACAGGGTACAGCTATGGCTACACCTTC	CASSLGGTGYSYGYTF	TRBV5-1	TRBJ1-2	-	few
TGCAGCGTTAACCGACAGGAGGAGAATGAGCAGTTCTTC	CSVNRQEENEQFF	TRBV29-1	TRBJ2-1	-	-
TGTGCCAGCAGTAGACGTATTCTCGGGGGTTCTGGGGCCAACGGCCTGACTTTC	CASSRRILGGSGANGLTF	TRBV2	TRBJ2-6	-	-
TGTGCCAGCAGTTCCAGACAGGGGGGTTTGAACACTGAAGCTTTCTTT	CASSSRQGGLNTEAFF	TRBV27	TRBJ1-1	TRBD1	-
TGTGCCAGCAGCGTAGGACTGGATAGCACAGATACGCAGTATTTT	CASSVGLDSTDTQYF	TRBV9	TRBJ2-3	-	-
TGTGCCAGCAGCGGGGGGGACAGGGACACAGATACGCAGTATTTT	CASSGGDRDTDTQYF	TRBV5-4	TRBJ2-3	TRBD1	-
TGTGCCAGTCAGGCATATAATGAAAAACTGTTTTTT	CASQAYNEKLFF	TRBV19	TRBJ1-4	-	-
TGTGCCAGCAGTTCCGACAGGGGCCATCAGCCCCAGCATTTT	CASSSDRGHQPQHF	TRBV28	TRBJ1-5	TRBD1	once
TGCGCCAGCAGCTCTCAGGGGACTAATGAAAAACTGTTTTTT	CASSSQGTNEKLFF	TRBV5-1	TRBJ1-4	-	few
TGTGCCAGCGGTCCCGGGACACAAGAGACCCAGTACTTC	CASGPGTQETQYF	TRBV27	TRBJ2-5	-	-
TGTGCCAGCAGCCGGGGACAGGGGGAGACCCAGTACTTC	CASSRGQGETQYF	TRBV7-3	TRBJ2-5	TRBD1	once
TGTGCCATCAGTGAGTCGCGGGAAGACAATGAGCAGTTCTTC	CAISESREDNEQFF	TRBV10-3	TRBJ2-1	-	-
TGTGCCATCAGGGCCCCCCGTAGCGGGAGTATCCCCGACACCAATGAGCAGTTCTTC	CAIRAPRSGSIPDTNEQFF	TRBV10-3	TRBJ2-1	TRBD2	-
TGTGCCAGCAGCTTAGCAGGATCCCAAGAGACCCAGTACTTC	CASSLAGSQETQYF	TRBV11-3	TRBJ2-5	-	-
TGTGCCAGCAGCAAATGGGACGGTTGGGGCAGGGGATACTACGAGCAGTACTTC	CASSKWDGWGRGYYEQYF	TRBV21-1	TRBJ2-7	-	-
TGTGCCAGCAGCCAAGAGACAACCGGGACAGGACCCACAGATACGCAGTATTTT	CASSQETTGTGPTDTQYF	TRBV4-2	TRBJ2-3	TRBD1	-
TGTGCCAGCAGTCCACCGGGATCGAGTCAGCCCCAGCATTTT	CASSPPGSSQPQHF	TRBV6-1	TRBJ1-5	-	-
TGTGCCAGTAGTATTGCCGGGGGGGAGACCCAGTACTTC	CASSIAGGETQYF	TRBV19	TRBJ2-5	TRBD2	-
TGCAGCGTGACGGGGGATAGCGGGAGGGTCCCTCGGAATGAGCAGTTCTTC	CSVTGDSGRVPRNEQFF	TRBV29-1	TRBJ2-1	TRBD2	-
TGTGCCACCAGCAGAGTCTACTCTGGGGCCAACGTCCTGACTTTC	CATSRVYSGANVLTF	TRBV15	TRBJ2-6	-	-